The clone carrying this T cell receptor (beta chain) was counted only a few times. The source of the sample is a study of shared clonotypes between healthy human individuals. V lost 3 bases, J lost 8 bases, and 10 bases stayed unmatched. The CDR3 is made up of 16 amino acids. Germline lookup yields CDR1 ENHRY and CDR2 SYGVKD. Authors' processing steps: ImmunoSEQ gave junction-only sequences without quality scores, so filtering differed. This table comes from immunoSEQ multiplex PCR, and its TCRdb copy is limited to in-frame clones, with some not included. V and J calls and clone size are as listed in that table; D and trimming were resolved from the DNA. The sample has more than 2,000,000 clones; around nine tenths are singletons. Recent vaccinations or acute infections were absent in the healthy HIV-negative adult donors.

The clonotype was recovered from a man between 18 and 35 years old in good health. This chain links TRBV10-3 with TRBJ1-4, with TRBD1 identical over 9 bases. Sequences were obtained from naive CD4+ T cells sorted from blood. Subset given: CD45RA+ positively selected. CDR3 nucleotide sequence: TGTGCCATCAGTGAACTCGGGACAGGGAAGGGGGAAAAACTGTTTTTT. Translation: CAISELGTGKGEKLFF.